Below, 30 T cell receptor beta chains from the same sample are listed, as sequenced in a study of blood T cell repertoires in COVID-19. Some clones are missing from TCRdb's copy, which holds only in-frame ones; the method was immunoSEQ multiplex PCR. This sample has around 170,000 clones, with about nine tenths found just once. The sequenced material came from peripheral blood. These receptors all come from a man between 60 and 75 years old with acute or convalescent COVID-19.

V and J are TRBV6-5 and TRBJ2-2; possibly TRBD1 for D (7 bases). There are 13 residues in the CDR3. In germline, CDR1 is MNHEY, CDR2 SVGAGI. The V end was cut by 11 bases, the J end by 0 bases, with 10 bases between. CDR3 in DNA: TGTGCCCCCAGGGGGGCGAACACCGGGGAGCTGTTTTTT. Translating it yields CAPRGANTGELFF.

The chain is built from TRBV12-3 or TRBV12-4 and TRBJ2-1; D possibly corresponds to TRBD2 (6 bases). The CDR3 is made up of 12 amino acids. Trimming left V 4 bases short and J 10 bases short, with 11 bases between. CDR3 region: CASSYTSREQFF. CDR3 DNA sequence: TGTGCCAGCAGTTATACTAGCCGAGAGCAGTTCTTC.

The chain combines TRBV29-1 with TRBJ1-5; no definite D call. Germline lookup yields CDR1 SQVTM and CDR2 ANQGSEA. Trimming left V 3 bases short and J 2 bases short, with 14 bases between. This CDR3 contains 15 residues. The CDR3 loop reads CSVEAGISGNQPQHF. In nucleotides, the CDR3 is TGCAGCGTTGAGGCGGGGATAAGTGGCAATCAGCCCCAGCATTTT.

This clone was detected once. The chain recombines TRBV19 with TRBJ1-2; 12 bases agree with TRBD1. CDR3 size: 14 residues. CDR1 is LNHDA and CDR2 is SQIVND in the germline V gene (reference sequence). The ends lost 7 bases at V and 8 bases at J; junction bases unmatched: 8. The CDR3 sequence: CASKVGQGAQGYTF. As DNA, the CDR3 is TGTGCCAGTAAAGTGGGACAGGGGGCGCAAGGCTACACCTTC. Together with reference TRBV19 and TRBJ1-2, the CDR3 gives the full variable domain: DGGITQSPKYLFRKEGQNVTLSCEQNLNHDAMYWYRQDPGQGLRLIYYSQIVNDFQKGDIAEGYSVSREKKESFPLTVTSAQKNPTAFYLCASKVGQGAQGYTFGSGTRLTVV.

V gene TRBV9 combines with J gene TRBJ2-1, with D possibly TRBD1 on 6 matching bases. Germline V lookup: CDR1 SGDLS, CDR2 YYNGEE. The ends were cut back, 0 bases at V and 5 bases at J, with 6 bases in the middle. The CDR3 sequence is 13 residues long. The CDR3 spells CASSVGTDNEQFF. The CDR3 DNA reads as TGTGCCAGCAGCGTAGGGACAGACAATGAGCAGTTCTTC.

The J gene is TRBJ1-2, the V gene TRBV5-6; 11 bases are shared with TRBD1. This CDR3 has 15 residues. CDR1 and CDR2 (germline): SGHDT, YYEEEE. J was trimmed by 5 bases and V by 6 bases; bases with no gene match: 9. The CDR3 bases are TGTGCCAGCACCGTGCTGGGACAGGGGGAATATGGCTACACCTTC. Residues: CASTVLGQGEYGYTF.

The CDR3 DNA follows: TGTGCCACCAGTGACCCACGGAGTGGGGAGACCCAGTACTTC. Translated, it gives CATSDPRSGETQYF. This chain joins TRBV24-1 and TRBJ2-5; D is unresolved. Germline loops: CDR1 KGHDR, CDR2 SFDVKD. Trimming stripped 4 bases from V and 5 bases from J, with 13 bases between. This CDR3 is built from 14 residues.

The chain couples TRBV5-5 to TRBJ2-2, with 7 bases identical to TRBD1. The CDR3 is made up of 15 amino acids. V shed 4 bases and J 3 bases; nucleotides not matched to a gene: 6. Germline values: CDR1 SGHKS, CDR2 YYEKEE (reference sequence). The DNA of the CDR3 is TGTGCCAGCAGCCTAAGTACAGGGGACACCGGGGAGCTGTTTTTT. Its translation: CASSLSTGDTGELFF.

CDR3 protein: CASSGQVFNQPQHF. For the CDR3, the DNA is TGTGCCAGTAGTGGACAGGTCTTCAATCAGCCCCAGCATTTT. The chain joins TRBV19 to TRBJ1-5, with 7 nucleotides matching TRBD1. Germline trimming cut 5 bases from V and 3 bases from J; bases unmatched to any gene: 4. The V gene's germline CDR1 is LNHDA and CDR2 SQIVND (reference sequence). This CDR3 region has 14 residues.

The V gene is TRBV5-4, the J gene TRBJ1-1; the D is unclear. V lost 3 bases and J lost 5, with 14 bases in between. Germline V gene lookup returns CDR1 SGHNT and CDR2 YYREEE (reference sequence). CDR3 length: 14 residues. CDR3 sequence: CASSSGLSGTEAFF. The DNA of the CDR3 is TGTGCCAGCAGCTCGGGTTTGTCGGGGACTGAAGCTTTCTTT.

This sequence joins TRBV7-2 and TRBJ1-6, with TRBD1 identical over 9 bases. CDR3 length: 15 residues. V trimming: 4 bases; J trimming: 6 bases; junction bases outside the gene matches: 4. The germline gives CDR1 SGHTA, CDR2 FQGNSA. CDR3 loop: CASSSGQGINSPLHF. For the CDR3, the DNA is TGTGCCAGCAGCTCGGGACAGGGCATTAATTCACCCCTCCACTTT. Looking up the rest from reference TRBV7-2 and TRBJ1-6 gives the full variable domain: GAGVSQSPSNKVTEKGKDVELRCDPISGHTALYWYRQSLGQGLEFLIYFQGNSAPDKSGLPSDRFSAERTGGSVSTLTIQRTQQEDSAVYLCASSSGQGINSPLHFGNGTRLTVT.

This chain joins TRBV12-3 or TRBV12-4 and TRBJ1-2, with 8 bases lining up with TRBD1. The CDR3 length is 13 residues. V lost 11 bases to trimming and J lost 4 bases; unmatched junction nucleotides: 9. Written as DNA, the CDR3 is TGTGCCTGCTCCCGGGACAGGACCTATGGCTACACCTTC. It yields the protein CACSRDRTYGYTF.

This rearrangement joins TRBV7-9 to TRBJ1-2; tentatively, D is TRBD1 (6 bases). There are 15 residues in the CDR3. Germline CDR1 is SEHNR and CDR2 is FQNEAQ (reference sequence). V was cut by 4 bases and J by 3 bases, with 15 bases left in between. CDR3 protein: CASSSNSRGYYGYTF. CDR3 sequence (DNA): TGTGCCAGCAGCTCCAACTCCAGGGGATACTATGGCTACACCTTC.

This chain connects TRBV7-9 to TRBJ1-2; D remains unclear. Germline V gene data show CDR1 as SEHNR and CDR2 as FQNEAQ (reference sequence). The germline V and J ends were trimmed by 4 bases and 7 bases, with 10 bases remaining between them. CDR3 length: 12 amino acids. CDR3 loop: CASSSAVPGYTF. The CDR3, as DNA: TGTGCCAGCAGCTCGGCGGTACCTGGCTACACCTTC.

The genes are TRBV27 and TRBJ1-3, with D uncertain. CDR1 is MNHEY, CDR2 SMNVEV, per germline (reference sequence). V was pared by 9 bases and J by 3 bases, with 6 bases between. The length of the CDR3 is 11 residues. Written as DNA, the CDR3 is TGTGCCAGTCTTTTTGGAAACACCATATATTTT. This codes for CASLFGNTIYF.

The J gene is TRBJ2-7, the V gene TRBV7-3; 8 bases fit TRBD2. CDR1 and CDR2 (germline): SGHTA, FQGTGA. The CDR3 covers 18 residues. Losses at the gene ends were 1 base for V and 0 bases for J; bases not matched to a gene: 11. Written as DNA, the CDR3 is TGTGCCAGCAGCTTAAGGGCTGGTGGGGCGGGAGGCTCCTACGAGCAGTACTTC. Translation: CASSLRAGGAGGSYEQYF.

The chain combines TRBV29-1 with TRBJ2-5; TRBD2 might be the D (5 bases). CDR3 length: 11 residues. Looked up from germline, CDR1 is SQVTM and CDR2 is ANQGSEA. CDR3 DNA sequence: TGCACCATTCTCGGGGAAGAGACCCAGTACTTC. This codes for CTILGEETQYF.

This chain connects TRBV30 to TRBJ1-1; 7 bases map to TRBD1. This CDR3 is built from 15 residues. V dropped 1 base and J dropped 3; count of bases not matched to a gene: 8. Per the germline V gene, CDR1 is GTSNPN and CDR2 is SVGIG (reference sequence). Here the CDR3 DNA reads TGTGCCTGGAGTGGGGACAGCTTTATGGACACTGAAGCTTTCTTT. As protein: CAWSGDSFMDTEAFF.

J is TRBJ2-7 and V is TRBV11-3; 10 nucleotides line up with TRBD2. This CDR3 has 18 amino acids. CDR1 is SGHNT, CDR2 YENEEA, per germline. V gave up 4 bases and J gave up 4 bases; unmatched junction bases: 16. CDR3 protein: CASSSSLLAGDVEYEQYF. CDR3 in DNA: TGTGCCAGCAGCTCTAGCCTCCTAGCGGGAGATGTGGAATACGAGCAGTACTTC.

This chain links TRBV11-3 with TRBJ2-2, with 8 bases identical to TRBD2. Germline assignment: CDR1 SGHNT and CDR2 YENEEA. The J segment lost 4 bases and the V segment lost 5 bases, leaving 12 bases of the junction unmatched. The CDR3 runs to 17 residues. CDR3 DNA: TGTGCCAGCAGCCCCCGGGGGAGCGGGAGTCGCACCGGGGAGCTGTTTTTT. Amino acid sequence: CASSPRGSGSRTGELFF.

The chain has TRBV19 and TRBJ2-5; 8 nucleotides align to TRBD2. Losses at the gene ends were 3 bases for V and 5 bases for J; bases not matched to a gene: 8. CDR1 is LNHDA and CDR2 is SQIVND in the germline V gene (reference sequence). CDR3 length: 15 amino acids. Here the CDR3 DNA reads TGTGCCAGTAGTATCGATAGCGGGACACGGGAGACCCAGTACTTC. The encoded protein is CASSIDSGTRETQYF.

The chain uses TRBV30 and TRBJ1-3; D is uncertain. V lost 0 bases and J 0 bases, leaving 9 bases between the germline ends. This CDR3 contains 15 residues. Germline loops: CDR1 GTSNPN, CDR2 SVGIG (reference sequence). CDR3 loop: CAWSVQRDSGNTIYF. As DNA, the CDR3 is TGTGCCTGGAGTGTACAGAGGGACTCTGGAAACACCATATATTTT.

The table lists this clone with a count of one. The chain is built from TRBV24-1 and TRBJ1-1; no clear D. The CDR3 consists of 12 residues. Germline CDR1 and CDR2: KGHDR and SFDVKD. V lost 7 bases to trimming and J lost 1 base, with 6 bases between them. The chain's CDR3 is CATRGANTEAFF. CDR3 in DNA: TGTGCCACCAGAGGAGCGAACACTGAAGCTTTCTTT.

J is TRBJ1-4 and V is TRBV2; D possibly corresponds to TRBD1 (5 bases). The V end lost 9 bases, the J end lost 0 bases, and 14 bases lay between the germline ends. CDR1 is SNHLY, CDR2 FYNNEI, per germline. The CDR3 has 15 amino acids. The CDR3 reads CASTPGLATNEKLFF. The CDR3 DNA reads as TGTGCCAGTACTCCGGGACTAGCAACTAATGAAAAACTGTTTTTT.

The chain uses TRBV13 and TRBJ1-1; D is undetermined. CDR1 is PRHDT, CDR2 FYEKMQ, per germline (reference sequence). This CDR3 contains 15 residues. Trimming stripped 5 bases from V and 7 bases from J, with 20 bases between. The DNA for the CDR3 is TGTGCCAGCAGCCACCGCCGCCTAGACCGTGATGAAGCTTTCTTT. It codes for CASSHRRLDRDEAFF.

This clone was recorded only once. Possible read error: a much larger clone is one base away. The same CDR3 can be traced to other DNA sequences in this sample. The chain recombines TRBV20-1 with TRBJ1-1, with D possibly matching TRBD1 (6 bases). Deletions cut 5 bases from V and 8 bases from J, with 12 bases between. The germline gives CDR1 DFQATT, CDR2 SNEGSKA (reference sequence). The CDR3 runs 11 residues. CDR3 in amino acids: CSAPRGQEAFF. CDR3 nucleotide sequence: TGCAGTGCTCCCCGAGGACAGGAAGCTTTCTTT.

The chain employs TRBV9 and TRBJ1-2; D call uncertain. The CDR3 spans 16 residues. The V gene lost 0 bases and the J gene lost 5 bases, with 17 bases spanning the gap. Germline V gene sequence: CDR1 SGDLS, CDR2 YYNGEE. This CDR3 is CASSVGGGGPRYGYTF. The CDR3 coding sequence is TGTGCCAGCAGCGTAGGGGGTGGAGGGCCTAGATATGGCTACACCTTC.

In this sample, this clone turned up once. The chain links TRBV9 to TRBJ2-2, with 14 bases matching TRBD2. V lost 0 bases, J lost 6 bases, and 10 bases stayed unmatched. This CDR3 contains 19 residues. Looked up from germline, CDR1 is SGDLS and CDR2 is YYNGEE. CDR3 protein: CASSVVPGGLAGGAGELFF. The CDR3 DNA reads as TGTGCCAGCAGCGTAGTGCCGGGAGGACTAGCGGGAGGCGCCGGGGAGCTGTTTTTT.

The chain combines TRBV5-1 with TRBJ2-2; D remains unclear. The germline V gene encodes CDR1 SGHRS and CDR2 YFSETQ. The V end lost 1 base, the J end lost 0 bases, and 10 bases lay between the germline ends. The CDR3 contains 16 residues. The chain's CDR3 is CASSLSQPANTGELFF. CDR3 bases: TGCGCCAGCAGCTTGTCACAGCCGGCGAACACCGGGGAGCTGTTTTTT.

CDR3 amino acids: CASREIQGKNTGELFF. In DNA, the CDR3 is TGTGCCAGCAGAGAAATACAGGGGAAAAACACCGGGGAGCTGTTTTTT. This rearrangement joins TRBV6-6 to TRBJ2-2; 7 positions match TRBD1. This CDR3 is built from 16 residues. With 6 bases clipped from V and 2 bases from J, the junction kept 9 bases outside the gene matches. Per germline, CDR1 MNHNY and CDR2 SVGAGI (reference sequence).